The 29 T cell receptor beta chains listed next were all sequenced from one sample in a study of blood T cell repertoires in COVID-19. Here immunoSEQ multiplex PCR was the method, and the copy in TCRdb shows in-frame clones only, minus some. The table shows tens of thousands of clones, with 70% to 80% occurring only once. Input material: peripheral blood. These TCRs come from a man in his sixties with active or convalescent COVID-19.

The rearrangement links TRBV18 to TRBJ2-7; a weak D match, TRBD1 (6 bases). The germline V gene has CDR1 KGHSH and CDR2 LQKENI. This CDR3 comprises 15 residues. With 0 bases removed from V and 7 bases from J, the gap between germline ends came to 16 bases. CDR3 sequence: CASSPPGAGEMEQYF. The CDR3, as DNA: TGTGCCAGCTCACCACCAGGGGCAGGGGAAATGGAGCAGTACTTC.

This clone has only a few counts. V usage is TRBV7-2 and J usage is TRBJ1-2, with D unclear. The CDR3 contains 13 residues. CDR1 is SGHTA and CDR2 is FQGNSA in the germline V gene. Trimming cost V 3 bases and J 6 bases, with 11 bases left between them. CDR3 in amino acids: CASSFLGFDGYTF. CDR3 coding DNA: TGTGCCAGCAGCTTTCTCGGGTTCGATGGCTACACCTTC.

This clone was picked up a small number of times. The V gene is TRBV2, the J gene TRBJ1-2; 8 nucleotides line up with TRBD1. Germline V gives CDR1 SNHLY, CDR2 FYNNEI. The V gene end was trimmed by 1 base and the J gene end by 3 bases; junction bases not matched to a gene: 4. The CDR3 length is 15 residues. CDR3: CASSEGQGTDYGYTF. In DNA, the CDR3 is TGTGCCAGCAGTGAAGGACAGGGGACGGACTATGGCTACACCTTC.

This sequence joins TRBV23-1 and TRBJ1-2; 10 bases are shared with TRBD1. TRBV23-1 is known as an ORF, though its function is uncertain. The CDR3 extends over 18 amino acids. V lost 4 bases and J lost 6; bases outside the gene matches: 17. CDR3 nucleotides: TGCGCCAGCAGTCGCCACCGGGACAGGGGTTTTTCGCGGCATGGCTACACCTTC. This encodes CASSRHRDRGFSRHGYTF.

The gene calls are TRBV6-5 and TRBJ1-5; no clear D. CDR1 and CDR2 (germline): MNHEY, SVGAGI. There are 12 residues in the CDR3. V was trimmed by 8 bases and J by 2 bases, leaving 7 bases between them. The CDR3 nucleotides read TGTGCCAGCCGCAGCGGCAATCAGCCCCAGCATTTT. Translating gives CASRSGNQPQHF.

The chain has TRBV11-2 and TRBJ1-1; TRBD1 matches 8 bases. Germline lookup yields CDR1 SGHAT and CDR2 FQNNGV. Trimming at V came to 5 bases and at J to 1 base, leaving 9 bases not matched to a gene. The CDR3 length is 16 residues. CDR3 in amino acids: CASSPGQGVGNTEAFF. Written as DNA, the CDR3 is TGTGCCAGCAGCCCAGGACAGGGCGTCGGGAACACTGAAGCTTTCTTT.

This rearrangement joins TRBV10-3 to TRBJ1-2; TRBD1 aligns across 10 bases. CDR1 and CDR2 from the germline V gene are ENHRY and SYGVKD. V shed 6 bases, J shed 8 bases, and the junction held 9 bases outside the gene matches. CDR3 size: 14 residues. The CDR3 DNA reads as TGTGCCATCAGACTTACCGGGACAGGGGAGGGCTACACCTTC. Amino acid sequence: CAIRLTGTGEGYTF.

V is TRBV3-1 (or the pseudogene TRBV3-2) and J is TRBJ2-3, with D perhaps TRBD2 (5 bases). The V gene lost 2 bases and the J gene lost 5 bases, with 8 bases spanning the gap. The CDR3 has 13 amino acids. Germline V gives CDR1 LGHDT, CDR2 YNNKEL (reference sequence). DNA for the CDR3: TGTGCCAGCAGCCAATGGACTGGAGATACGCAGTATTTT. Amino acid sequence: CASSQWTGDTQYF.

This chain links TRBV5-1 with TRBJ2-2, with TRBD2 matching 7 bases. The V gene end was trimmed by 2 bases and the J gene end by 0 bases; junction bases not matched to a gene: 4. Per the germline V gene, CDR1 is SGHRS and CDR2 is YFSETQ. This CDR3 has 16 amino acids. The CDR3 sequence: CASSFPGGPNTGELFF. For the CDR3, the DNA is TGCGCCAGCAGCTTTCCGGGGGGACCGAACACCGGGGAGCTGTTTTTT.

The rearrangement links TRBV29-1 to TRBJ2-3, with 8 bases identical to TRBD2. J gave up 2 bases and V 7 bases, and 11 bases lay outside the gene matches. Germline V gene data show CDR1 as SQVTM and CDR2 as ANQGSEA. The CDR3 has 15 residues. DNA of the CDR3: TGCAGCGCCCAGTCAGGGACTAGGGTCACAGATACGCAGTATTTT. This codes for CSAQSGTRVTDTQYF.

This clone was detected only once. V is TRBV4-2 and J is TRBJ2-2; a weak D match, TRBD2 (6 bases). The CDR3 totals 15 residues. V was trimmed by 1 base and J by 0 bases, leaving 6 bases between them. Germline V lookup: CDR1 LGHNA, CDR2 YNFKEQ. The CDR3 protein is CASSQGLANTGELFF. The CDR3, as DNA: TGTGCCAGCAGCCAAGGACTAGCGAACACCGGGGAGCTGTTTTTT.

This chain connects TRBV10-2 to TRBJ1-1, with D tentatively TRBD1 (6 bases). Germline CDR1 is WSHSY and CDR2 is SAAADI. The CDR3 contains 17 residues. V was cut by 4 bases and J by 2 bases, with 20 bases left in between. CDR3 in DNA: TGCGCCAGCAGTGGAGGGGGAATCCCTACTCGAAACACTGAAGCTTTCTTT. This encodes CASSGGGIPTRNTEAFF.

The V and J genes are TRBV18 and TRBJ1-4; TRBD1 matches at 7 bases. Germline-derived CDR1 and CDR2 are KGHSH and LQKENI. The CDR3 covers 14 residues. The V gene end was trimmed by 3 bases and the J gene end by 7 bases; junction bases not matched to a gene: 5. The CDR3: CASSPGTVGEKLFF. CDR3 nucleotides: TGTGCCAGCTCACCTGGGACAGTGGGTGAAAAACTGTTTTTT.

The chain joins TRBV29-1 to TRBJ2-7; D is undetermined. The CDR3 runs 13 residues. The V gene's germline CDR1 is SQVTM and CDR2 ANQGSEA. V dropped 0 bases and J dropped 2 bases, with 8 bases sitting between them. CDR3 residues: CSVEEGSPYEQYF. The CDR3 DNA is TGCAGCGTTGAAGAGGGCAGTCCCTACGAGCAGTACTTC.

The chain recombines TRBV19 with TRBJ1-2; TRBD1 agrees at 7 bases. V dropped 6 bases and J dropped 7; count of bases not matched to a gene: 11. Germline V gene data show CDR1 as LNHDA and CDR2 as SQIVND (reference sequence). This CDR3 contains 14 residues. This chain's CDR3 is CASSPDRAGGGYTF. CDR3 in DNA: TGTGCCAGTAGCCCGGACCGGGCAGGGGGTGGCTACACCTTC. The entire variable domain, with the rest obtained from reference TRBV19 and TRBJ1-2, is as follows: DGGITQSPKYLFRKEGQNVTLSCEQNLNHDAMYWYRQDPGQGLRLIYYSQIVNDFQKGDIAEGYSVSREKKESFPLTVTSAQKNPTAFYLCASSPDRAGGGYTFGSGTRLTVV.

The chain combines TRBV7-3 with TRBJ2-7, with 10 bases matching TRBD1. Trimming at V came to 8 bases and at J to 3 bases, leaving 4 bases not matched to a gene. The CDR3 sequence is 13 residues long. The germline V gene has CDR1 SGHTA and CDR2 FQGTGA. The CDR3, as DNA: TGTGCCAGCGCCCGGGACAGGGGCTACGAGCAGTACTTC. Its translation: CASARDRGYEQYF.

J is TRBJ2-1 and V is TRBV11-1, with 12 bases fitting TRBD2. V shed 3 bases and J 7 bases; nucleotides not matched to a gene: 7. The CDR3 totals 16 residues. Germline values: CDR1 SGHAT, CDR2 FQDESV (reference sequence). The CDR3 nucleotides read TGTGCCAGCAGCTTGCAACTAGCGGGGGGATTTAATGAGCAGTTCTTC. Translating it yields CASSLQLAGGFNEQFF.

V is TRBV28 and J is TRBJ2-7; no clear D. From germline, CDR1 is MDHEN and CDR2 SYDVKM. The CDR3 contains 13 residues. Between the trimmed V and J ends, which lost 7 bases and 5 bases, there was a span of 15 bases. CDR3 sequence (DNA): TGTGCCAGCACTCTTCTCGTCACGGACGAGCAGTACTTC. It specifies CASTLLVTDEQYF.

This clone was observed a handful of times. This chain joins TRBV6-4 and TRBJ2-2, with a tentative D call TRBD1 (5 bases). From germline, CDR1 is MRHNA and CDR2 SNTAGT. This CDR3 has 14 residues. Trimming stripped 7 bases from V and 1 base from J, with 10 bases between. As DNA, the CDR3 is TGTGCCAGCAAATTACAGGAGAACACCGGGGAGCTGTTTTTT. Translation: CASKLQENTGELFF.

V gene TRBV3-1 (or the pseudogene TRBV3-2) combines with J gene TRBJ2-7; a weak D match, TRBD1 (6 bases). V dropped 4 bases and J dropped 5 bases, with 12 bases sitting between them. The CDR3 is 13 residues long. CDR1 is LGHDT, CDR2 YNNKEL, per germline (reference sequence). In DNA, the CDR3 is TGTGCCAGCAGCCTATCAGGGGTCCACGAGCAGTACTTC. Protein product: CASSLSGVHEQYF.

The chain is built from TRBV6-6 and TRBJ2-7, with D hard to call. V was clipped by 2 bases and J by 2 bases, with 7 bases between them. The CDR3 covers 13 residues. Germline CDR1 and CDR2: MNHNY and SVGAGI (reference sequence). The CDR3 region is CASSYTVAYEQYF. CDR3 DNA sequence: TGTGCCAGCAGTTACACGGTGGCCTACGAGCAGTACTTC.

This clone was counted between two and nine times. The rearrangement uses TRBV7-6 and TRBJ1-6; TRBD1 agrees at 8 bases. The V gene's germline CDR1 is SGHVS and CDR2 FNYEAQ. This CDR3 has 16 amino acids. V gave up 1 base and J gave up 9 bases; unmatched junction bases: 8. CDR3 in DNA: TGTGCCAGCAGCTTAGGATCCCAGGGGGCAATTTCACCCCTCCACTTT. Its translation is CASSLGSQGAISPLHF.

CDR3 DNA: TGTGCCAGCAGCGGGGGACAGAGGAATTCACCCCTCCACTTT. Protein product: CASSGGQRNSPLHF. The chain links TRBV7-9 to TRBJ1-6; TRBD1 agrees at 7 bases. Germline values: CDR1 SEHNR, CDR2 FQNEAQ (reference sequence). The CDR3 sequence is 14 residues long. The ends lost 5 bases at V and 7 bases at J; junction bases unmatched: 5.

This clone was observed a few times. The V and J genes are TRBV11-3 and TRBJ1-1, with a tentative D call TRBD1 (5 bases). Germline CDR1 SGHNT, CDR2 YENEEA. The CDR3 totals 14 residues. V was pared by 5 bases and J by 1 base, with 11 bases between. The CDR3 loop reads CASSQGSENTEAFF. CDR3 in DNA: TGTGCCAGCAGCCAGGGCAGTGAGAACACTGAAGCTTTCTTT.

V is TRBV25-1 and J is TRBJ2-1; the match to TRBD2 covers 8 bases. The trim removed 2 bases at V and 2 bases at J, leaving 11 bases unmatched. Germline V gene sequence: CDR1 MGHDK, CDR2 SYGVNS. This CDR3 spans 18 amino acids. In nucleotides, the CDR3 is TGTGCCAGCAGTGAAGTAGCGGGGACTGATAATACCTACAATGAGCAGTTCTTC. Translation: CASSEVAGTDNTYNEQFF.

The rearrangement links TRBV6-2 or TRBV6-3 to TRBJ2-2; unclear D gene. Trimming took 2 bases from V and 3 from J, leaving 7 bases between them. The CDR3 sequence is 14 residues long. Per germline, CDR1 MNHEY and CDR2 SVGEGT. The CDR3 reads CASSYLSDTGELFF. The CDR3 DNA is TGTGCCAGCAGTTACCTCAGTGACACCGGGGAGCTGTTTTTT.

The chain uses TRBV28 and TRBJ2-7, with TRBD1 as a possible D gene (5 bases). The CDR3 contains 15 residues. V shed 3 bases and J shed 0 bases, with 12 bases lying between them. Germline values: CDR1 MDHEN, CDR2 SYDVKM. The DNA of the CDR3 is TGTGCCAGCAGTTTTCCAGGGTTTCGCTCCTACGAGCAGTACTTC. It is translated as CASSFPGFRSYEQYF.

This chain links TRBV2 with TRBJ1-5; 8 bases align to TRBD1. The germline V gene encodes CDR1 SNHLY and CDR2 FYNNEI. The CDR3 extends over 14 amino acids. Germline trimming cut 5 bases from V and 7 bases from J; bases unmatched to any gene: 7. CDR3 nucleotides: TGTGCCAGCAGTTCCCGGGACAGGTCACAGCCCCAGCATTTT. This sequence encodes CASSSRDRSQPQHF.

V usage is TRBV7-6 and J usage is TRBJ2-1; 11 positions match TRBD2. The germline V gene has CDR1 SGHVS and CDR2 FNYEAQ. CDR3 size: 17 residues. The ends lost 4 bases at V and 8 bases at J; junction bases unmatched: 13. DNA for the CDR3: TGTGCCAGCAGCTACCACACCTTAGCGGGGGGGTTCGATGAGCAGTTCTTC. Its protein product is CASSYHTLAGGFDEQFF.